The entry that follows covers one TCR beta chain sequence. Its antigen is unknown. TCRdb reprocessed the 5' RACE reads with MiXCR, giving one entry per CDR3 protein. The table includes about 470,000 distinct CDR3 sequences, nearly 25% detected once. The source of the sample is a study of T-cell memory formation after mild COVID-19. Study as a whole: Largely, the TCR clusters proved donor specific.

The study's findings and limits: Contracting CD4+ clones lay largely in CM and EM, with CD8+ ones residing in EMRA. CD4/CD8 balance characterized clones contracting day 15 to 85, and CD4+ skew characterized later expanders.

This CDR3 region has 11 residues. Germline V gene lookup returns CDR1 SNHLY and CDR2 FYNNEI. Between the trimmed V and J ends, which lost 1 base and 7 bases, there was a span of 5 bases. The sample was PBMCs or a T cell subset sorted from them (not recorded which). The source is an adult woman who had mild COVID-19 (a few samples of this study predate the infection). Cell type and time point are not known. V and J are TRBV2 and TRBJ2-7; unclear D gene. The CDR3: CASSEGWEQYF. For the CDR3, the DNA is TGTGCCAGCAGTGAAGGTTGGGAGCAGTACTTC.